The 14 T cell receptor beta chains below were found in one sample sequenced in a study of blood T cell repertoires in COVID-19. TCRdb keeps only in-frame clones here, not all; method: immunoSEQ multiplex PCR. This sample has roughly 150,000 clones; roughly 84% occur once, and the top ten carry less than 20%. The sequenced material came from PBMCs or T cells enriched from blood (not recorded which). The receptors were sampled from a man in his sixties who had recovered from COVID-19.

The chain uses TRBV28 and TRBJ1-2, with D possibly matching TRBD1 (6 bases). Germline V gene data show CDR1 as MDHEN and CDR2 as SYDVKM. The V gene lost 8 bases and the J gene lost 2 bases, with 21 bases spanning the gap. CDR3 length: 16 amino acids. For the CDR3, the DNA is TGTGCCAGCGGGAGGGGGGCAGCAGATTTGAACTATGGCTACACCTTC. This codes for CASGRGAADLNYGYTF.

The chain is built from TRBV5-5 and TRBJ1-5; D is undetermined. The germline V and J ends were trimmed by 0 bases and 2 bases, with 9 bases remaining between them. The germline gives CDR1 SGHKS, CDR2 YYEKEE (reference sequence). There are 15 residues in the CDR3. In nucleotides, the CDR3 is TGTGCCAGCAGCTTGGTCGTTAATGGCAATCAGCCCCAGCATTTT. It specifies CASSLVVNGNQPQHF.

Written as DNA, the CDR3 is TGTGCCAGCAGCGCTTCAGGGTCGGGGAACACCGGGGAGCTGTTTTTT. It encodes CASSASGSGNTGELFF. The rearrangement links TRBV7-3 to TRBJ2-2; D is possibly TRBD1 (5 bases). The CDR3 is made up of 16 amino acids. Trimming took off 5 bases at V and 1 base at J, with 14 bases between the two ends. Germline V lookup: CDR1 SGHTA, CDR2 FQGTGA.

This chain connects TRBV10-2 to TRBJ1-5; 7 bases fit TRBD1. CDR3 size: 12 residues. The V segment lost 6 bases and the J segment 7 bases; nucleotides outside the gene matches: 3. Germline V gene data show CDR1 as WSHSY and CDR2 as SAAADI. The CDR3 reads CASSQGDQPQHF. Here the CDR3 DNA reads TGCGCCAGCAGCCAGGGGGACCAGCCCCAGCATTTT.

This clone was seen a single time. This chain joins TRBV5-4 and TRBJ1-2; D perhaps matches TRBD1 (5 bases). The CDR3 is 13 amino acids. V lost 0 bases to trimming and J lost 8 bases, with 11 bases between them. Germline V gives CDR1 SGHNT, CDR2 YYREEE (reference sequence). CDR3 bases: TGTGCCAGCAGCTTGGGACAGACCGGAGGCTACACCTTC. It yields the protein CASSLGQTGGYTF.

The V and J genes are TRBV28 and TRBJ1-1; the D is unclear. V was clipped by 7 bases and J by 0 bases, with 9 bases between them. Germline V CDR1 and CDR2: MDHEN, SYDVKM. The CDR3 is 13 residues long. The CDR3 DNA reads TGTGCCAGCATTGCCGGGTTGAACACTGAAGCTTTCTTT. Translation: CASIAGLNTEAFF.

The gene calls are TRBV6-6 and TRBJ1-5; 9 bases line up with TRBD1. Unmatched junction bases numbered 5, after V lost 5 bases and J lost 3 bases. The CDR3 covers 15 residues. Germline assignment: CDR1 MNHNY and CDR2 SVGAGI (reference sequence). The CDR3: CASSPRDRVNQPQHF. The CDR3 DNA reads TGTGCCAGCAGTCCCCGGGACAGGGTCAATCAGCCCCAGCATTTT.

V usage is TRBV7-8 and J usage is TRBJ1-3; no firm D call. Germline V gene lookup returns CDR1 SGHVS and CDR2 FQNEAQ. The V end lost 0 bases, the J end lost 0 bases, and 12 bases lay between the germline ends. This CDR3 region has 17 residues. Written as DNA, the CDR3 is TGTGCCAGCAGCTTAGCGCTCCGAGGAGGCTCTGGAAACACCATATATTTT. Its translation: CASSLALRGGSGNTIYF.

The rearrangement joins TRBV5-1 to TRBJ2-1; D perhaps matches TRBD2 (6 bases). Looked up from germline, CDR1 is SGHRS and CDR2 is YFSETQ. Trimming removed 4 bases at V and 0 bases at J, with 14 bases between. This CDR3 comprises 16 residues. The CDR3 reads CASSPGLTRSYNEQFF. CDR3 coding DNA: TGCGCCAGCAGCCCCGGACTAACTCGCTCCTACAATGAGCAGTTCTTC.

V usage is TRBV13 and J usage is TRBJ1-4; maybe TRBD1 (6 bases). The CDR3 is 15 amino acids. Trimming removed 6 bases from V and 3 bases from J, with 14 bases in between. CDR1 PRHDT and CDR2 FYEKMQ come from the germline V gene (reference sequence). CDR3 protein: CASRPTGLSNEKLFF. CDR3 bases: TGTGCCAGCAGGCCTACAGGGTTGTCTAATGAAAAACTGTTTTTT.

The V call is TRBV6-1, the J call TRBJ2-5; D is ambiguous. Germline V lookup: CDR1 MNHNS, CDR2 SASEGT. This CDR3 has 13 amino acids. V lost 1 base to trimming and J lost 2 bases, with 5 bases between them. The CDR3 region is CASSEVQQETQYF. The DNA of the CDR3 is TGTGCCAGCAGTGAAGTTCAGCAAGAGACCCAGTACTTC.

The sample holds one count of this clone. The chain combines TRBV10-3 with TRBJ2-5; D is unclear. V lost 0 bases and J 5 bases, leaving 13 bases between the germline ends. The germline gives CDR1 ENHRY, CDR2 SYGVKD. CDR3 length: 15 amino acids. The CDR3 sequence is CAISESMAGMETQYF. The CDR3 nucleotides are TGTGCCATCAGTGAGTCGATGGCAGGCATGGAGACCCAGTACTTC.

The rearrangement joins TRBV7-8 to TRBJ2-5; 11 bases line up with TRBD2. The CDR3 covers 17 residues. Germline lookup yields CDR1 SGHVS and CDR2 FQNEAQ. V was pared by 3 bases and J by 1 base, with 7 bases of the junction left unmatched. In DNA, the CDR3 is TGTGCCAGCAGCTTCTATAGCGGGGGGGCAACCCAAGAGACCCAGTACTTC. It encodes CASSFYSGGATQETQYF. The full variable domain, its missing parts supplied by reference TRBV7-8 and TRBJ2-5, is GAGVSQSPRYKVAKRGQDVALRCDPISGHVSLFWYQQALGQGPEFLTYFQNEAQLDKSGLPSDRFFAERPEGSVSTLKIQRTQQEDSAVYLCASSFYSGGATQETQYFGPGTRLLVL.

The V and J genes are TRBV6-5 and TRBJ2-1; TRBD2 might be the D (6 bases). V lost 5 bases to trimming and J lost 8 bases, with 16 bases between them. Germline CDR1 reads MNHEY; CDR2 reads SVGAGI. The CDR3 is 14 amino acids. The CDR3 DNA sequence: TGTGCCAGCAGTAGCTTCTACGGGAGCGATGAGCAGTTCTTC. Residues: CASSSFYGSDEQFF.